Each of the 2 T cell receptor beta chains below was sequenced from the same sample in a study of control samples from healthy donors and cancer patients. The method was immunoSEQ multiplex PCR; TCRdb's version includes in-frame clones alone and lacks a portion of them. The sample contains 150,000 to 200,000 clones, 92% of which appear only once. What was sequenced was blood. Receptor source: a woman aged 25 to 39 in good health.

V is TRBV9 and J is TRBJ2-1, with 10 bases matching TRBD2. The CDR3 length is 15 residues. V dropped 3 bases and J dropped 0; count of bases not matched to a gene: 0. CDR1 and CDR2 from the germline V gene are SGDLS and YYNGEE. The CDR3 region is CASSASGSSYNEQFF. CDR3 in DNA: TGTGCCAGCAGCGCTAGCGGGAGCTCCTACAATGAGCAGTTCTTC.

The CDR3 DNA is TGTGCCATCAGTGAGATGGTGGGAGTCCCTTCGGGGGAGTACTTC. Its translation: CAISEMVGVPSGEYF. The chain couples TRBV10-3 to TRBJ2-7, with D possibly being TRBD2 (6 bases). This CDR3 is built from 15 residues. Trimming took off 2 bases at V and 11 bases at J, with 22 bases between the two ends. CDR1 and CDR2 (germline): ENHRY, SYGVKD.